This paragraph covers one T cell receptor (beta chain) sequence. The antigen remains undetermined. Read data end 3 residues before the CDR3 end; the end is taken from the germline J gene. Trimming cost V 7 bases and J 10 bases; bases outside gene matches: 12. From germline, CDR1 is GTSNPN and CDR2 SVGIG (reference sequence). There are 15 residues in the CDR3. Sequencing used immunoSEQ multiplex PCR; TCRdb keeps in-frame clones, though not all of them. The sample yields about 26,000 clones, without any singletons. This entry belongs to a study of T cell clonality in common variable immunodeficiency. Findings and limits, study-wide: Common variable immunodeficiency TCR beta sequences reportedly had fewer deletions and N-nucleotide insertions.

Patients had low serum IgG, IgA and/or IgM and specific antibody deficiency. CVID subjects were neither ill nor on immunomodulatory or immunosuppressive medication at sampling. The sequenced sample was peripheral blood mononuclear cells. V and J are TRBV30 and TRBJ1-6, with 11 bases lining up with TRBD1. This TCR was sampled from a human donor with common variable immunodeficiency. The CDR3 is CAYKSDRGRISPLHF. The CDR3 bases that were read are TGTGCCTACAAGTCGGACAGGGGGCGAATATCACCC.